This T cell receptor beta chain was identified during a study of cytotoxic CD8 clonotypes in ibrutinib-treated CLL. Background on the study: For this cohort, patients were roughly eleven relapsed/refractory and some 15 treatment-naive, while 17 were IGHV unmutated. Samples showed on average about 260,000 productive templates and over 80,000 productive rearrangements.

Repertoires were generated with immunoSEQ multiplex PCR, while TCRdb's copy carries only in-frame clones and drops some. The table shows 17,000 or so clones, with approximately 80% occurring only once. A remark on this clone: Its antigen is undetermined.

Study-wide points: Exceeding age-matched healthy donors, baseline clonality also tracked the counts of circulating CD8+ T cells. Few clonotypes were public, and these shrank or held steady under treatment.

CDR1 and CDR2 from the germline V gene are SGHRS and YFSETQ. The CDR3 is 14 residues long. The V end lost 0 bases, the J end lost 4 bases, and 9 bases lay between the germline ends. This receptor was obtained from a human donor with chronic lymphocytic leukemia. The specimen was PBMCs, collected before ibrutinib treatment. This sequence joins TRBV5-1 and TRBJ2-3; perhaps TRBD1 as D (6 bases). The CDR3 DNA is TGCGCCAGCAGCTTGGGACAGGTCCCAGATACGCAGTATTTT. The encoded protein is CASSLGQVPDTQYF.